This T cell receptor (beta chain) is drawn from a study of blood T cell repertoires in COVID-19. On the study more broadly: Some COVID-19 samples were acute and others convalescent; all came from the United States, Italy and Spain. PBMCs, B-cell-depleted T cells, or T cells provided the cDNA or gDNA that made up the material.

The germline V and J ends were trimmed by 0 bases and 2 bases, with 10 bases remaining between them. The CDR3 has 15 residues. Germline CDR1 SGDLS, CDR2 YYNGEE. The table lists this clone with a count of one. Methods used by the authors: Nucleated cell number was recorded as an estimate derived from reference gene primer amplification. Sequenced by immunoSEQ multiplex PCR; TCRdb stores in-frame clones only, minus some. That table gives V, J and clone size, and the DNA gave D and trimming. The sample lists about 160,000 clones; approximately 86% were seen once. The sequenced material came from peripheral blood. This receptor was obtained from a man older than 75 with COVID-19, enrolled during active disease. The chain links TRBV9 to TRBJ2-3; D might be TRBD2 (6 bases). This chain's CDR3 is CASSVAGVITDTQYF. Here the CDR3 DNA reads TGTGCCAGCAGCGTAGCGGGGGTCATCACAGATACGCAGTATTTT.